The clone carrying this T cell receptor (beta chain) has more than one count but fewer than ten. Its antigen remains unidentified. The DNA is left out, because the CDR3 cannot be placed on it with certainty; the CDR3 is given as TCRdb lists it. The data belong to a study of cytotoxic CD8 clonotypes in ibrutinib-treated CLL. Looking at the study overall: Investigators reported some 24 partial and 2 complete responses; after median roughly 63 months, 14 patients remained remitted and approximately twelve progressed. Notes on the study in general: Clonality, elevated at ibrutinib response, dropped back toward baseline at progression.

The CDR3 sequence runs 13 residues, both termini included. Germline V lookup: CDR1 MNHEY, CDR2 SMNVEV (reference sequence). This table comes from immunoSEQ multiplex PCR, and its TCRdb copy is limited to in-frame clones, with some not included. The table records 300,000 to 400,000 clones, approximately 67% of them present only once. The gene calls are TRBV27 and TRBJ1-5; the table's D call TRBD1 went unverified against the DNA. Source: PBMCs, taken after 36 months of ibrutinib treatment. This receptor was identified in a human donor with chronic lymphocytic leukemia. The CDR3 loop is CASSSSWPQPQHF.